This entry describes one TCR beta chain. Its matching antigen is unknown. What was amplified from RNA transcripts were TCR beta CDR3 regions. The study used the HTBI primer set for a first-round RT-PCR of the TCR CDR3. TCRdb called the multiplex PCR reads again in MiXCR, with one record for every CDR3 protein. The top ten clones hold less than 9.5% of a sample with approximately 700,000 distinct CDR3 sequences, nearly 45% of them seen once. This CDR3 is built from 15 residues. Trimming shortened V by 6 bases and J by 4 bases, and 18 bases separated the two germline ends. Germline assignment: CDR1 SEHNR and CDR2 FQNEAQ (reference sequence). The data are from a study of T cells in Graves' hyperthyroidism and ophthalmopathy. Study-level results: Blood also carried most thyroid clonotypes expanded above 0.001. Before onset, by a median of 6.5 months, the model predicted ophthalmopathy.

Based on clinical symptoms, serum thyroxine and TRAb, thyroid ultrasound and orbital computed tomography, diagnoses were reached. The chain carries TRBV7-9 and TRBJ1-1; TRBD1 might be the D (5 bases). The sequence was collected from an adult man with Graves' disease, either hyperthyroidism or ophthalmopathy (not recorded which). The source material was peripheral blood or thyroid tissue (not recorded which). CDR3 region: CASRSSGTWATEAFF. CDR3 bases: TGTGCCAGCAGATCAAGCGGGACTTGGGCCACTGAAGCTTTCTTT. The full variable domain, rest sourced from reference TRBV7-9 and TRBJ1-1, is DTGVSQNPRHKITKRGQNVTFRCDPISEHNRLYWYRQTLGQGPEFLTYFQNEAQLEKSRLLSDRFSAERPKGSFSTLEIQRTEQGDSAMYLCASRSSGTWATEAFFGQGTRLTVV.